The clone carrying this T cell receptor beta chain has ten or more counts. What it recognizes is unknown. Amplified TCR beta CDR3 regions derived from RNA transcripts. First-round RT-PCR of the TCR CDR3 relied on the HTBI primer set. TCRdb fed the multiplex PCR reads into MiXCR, producing one record per CDR3 protein. The sample gives fewer than 500,000 distinct CDR3 sequences, roughly 13% of which show up once; around 21% is in the top ten. Source material for PBMCs was 10 ml fresh peripheral blood. The data derive from a study of T cells in Graves' hyperthyroidism and ophthalmopathy. Study-level results: Ophthalmopathy was identified by the model a median about seven months ahead of onset.

Germline V gives CDR1 SGHAT, CDR2 FQNNGV. Trimming cost V 1 base and J 7 bases; bases outside gene matches: 6. The length of the CDR3 is 15 residues. The sample taken for sequencing was blood. The rearrangement links TRBV11-2 to TRBJ1-4; TRBD1 aligns across 7 bases. The clonotype originates from a man younger than 40 with Graves' hyperthyroidism that later progressed to Graves' ophthalmopathy. CDR3 DNA: TGTGCCAGCAGCTTAGGGAGGGGGCTGGGTGAAAAACTGTTTTTT. Translating it yields CASSLGRGLGEKLFF. Based on the CDR3 plus reference TRBV11-2 and TRBJ1-4, the full variable domain is EAGVAQSPRYKIIEKRQSVAFWCNPISGHATLYWYQQILGQGPKLLIQFQNNGVVDDSQLPKDRFSAERLKGVDSTLKIQPAKLEDSAVYLCASSLGRGLGEKLFFGSGTQLSVL.